The source of this T cell receptor (beta chain) is a study of blood T cell repertoires in COVID-19. Overall study: Material from acute and convalescent COVID-19 was sourced from the United States, Italy and Spain. Nucleic acid was either cDNA or gDNA, and it came from T cells, B-cell-depleted T cells, or PBMCs.

Trimming left V 2 bases short and J 4 bases short, with 5 bases between. Germline CDR1 is LNHNV and CDR2 is YYDKDF (reference sequence). CDR3 length: 12 amino acids. A single count supports this clone. Some clones are missing from TCRdb's copy, which holds only in-frame ones; the method was immunoSEQ multiplex PCR. The sample holds fewer than 500,000 clones; 87% are singletons and the top ten take under 1.5%. The study recruited people aged about 18 to 89 years across some 23 US areas. Recovery among Cohort 3 donors was established by two negative PCRs, clearance, or symptom resolution. This receptor was obtained from a man younger than 45 who had recovered from COVID-19. The specimen sequenced was PBMCs or T cells enriched from blood (not recorded which). The chain is built from TRBV15 and TRBJ1-2; a possible D gene is TRBD1 (5 bases). CDR3 sequence reads: CATSRQGYGYTF. CDR3 sequence (DNA): TGTGCCACCAGCAGACAGGGCTATGGCTACACCTTC. Full variable domain (rest looked up from reference TRBV15 and TRBJ1-2): DAMVIQNPRYQVTQFGKPVTLSCSQTLNHNVMYWYQQKSSQAPKLLFHYYDKDFNNEADTPDNFQSRRPNTSFCFLDIRSPGLGDTAMYLCATSRQGYGYTFGSGTRLTVV.